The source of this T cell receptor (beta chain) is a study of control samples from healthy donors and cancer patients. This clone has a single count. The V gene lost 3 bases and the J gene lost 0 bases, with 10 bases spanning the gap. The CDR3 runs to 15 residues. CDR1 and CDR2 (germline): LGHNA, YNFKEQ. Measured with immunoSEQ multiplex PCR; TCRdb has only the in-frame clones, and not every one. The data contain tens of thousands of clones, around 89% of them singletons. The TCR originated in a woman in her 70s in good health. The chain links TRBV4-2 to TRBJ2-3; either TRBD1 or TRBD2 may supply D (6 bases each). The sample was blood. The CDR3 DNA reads TGTGCCAGCAGCCAGGCGGGACACAGCACAGATACGCAGTATTTT. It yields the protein CASSQAGHSTDTQYF.